This is a list of T cell receptor beta chains from one sample in a study of identical twins. TCRdb itself ran the 5' RACE reads through MiXCR, one entry per CDR3 protein. The data hold about 810,000 distinct CDR3 sequences, with roughly 12% observed a single time. The same data also contributed to another study, on yellow fever vaccine responses in identical twins.

Sequenced material: PBMCs. The receptors originated from a woman younger than 30 in good health. CDR3s include the opening cysteine and the closing phenylalanine or tryptophan. A D gene is named only where the DNA matches it firmly. The listing skips clone size in some rows; elsewhere it reads once, few, many or a size class.

>TRBD1|TRBJ1-1|TRBV28|few
CASSRDRTNTEAFF
TGTGCCAGCAGCCGGGACAGAACGAACACTGAAGCTTTCTTT
>NA|TRBJ1-1|TRBV3-1|many
CASSQGLVVNTEAFF
TGTGCCAGCAGCCAAGGTTTAGTAGTGAACACTGAAGCTTTCTTT
>NA|TRBJ2-1|TRBV7-9|few
CASSLPGPSSYNEQFF
TGTGCCAGCAGCTTACCAGGCCCCAGCTCCTACAATGAGCAGTTCTTC
>NA|TRBJ1-5|TRBV3-1|NA
CASSHTHQGSNQPQHF
TGTGCCAGCAGCCATACCCACCAGGGGAGCAATCAGCCCCAGCATTTT
>NA|TRBJ2-5|TRBV6-1|few
CASSARRRLETQYF
TGTGCCAGCAGTGCAAGGCGGAGGCTAGAGACCCAGTACTTC
>NA|TRBJ2-1|TRBV24-1|NA
CATSDLSAPYNEQFF
TGTGCCACCAGTGATTTGTCCGCGCCCTACAATGAGCAGTTCTTC
>TRBD1|TRBJ1-2|TRBV28|NA
CAIGQGAFYGYTF
TGTGCCATCGGACAGGGAGCTTTCTATGGCTACACCTTC
>NA|TRBJ2-7|TRBV7-9|NA
CASSPAGTPVHEQYF
TGTGCCAGCAGCCCCGCCGGGACCCCAGTCCACGAGCAGTACTTC
>TRBD2|TRBJ2-7|TRBV12-3/TRBV12-4|few
CASSLGTRLTKDYEQYF
TGTGCCAGCAGTTTAGGGACTAGACTCACCAAAGACTACGAGCAGTACTTC
>NA|TRBJ2-3|TRBV12-3/TRBV12-4|few
CASSLALLDTQYF
TGTGCCAGCAGTCTAGCCCTGCTGGATACGCAGTATTTT
>NA|TRBJ1-2|TRBV5-1|NA
CASSLDPGTNYGYTF
TGCGCCAGCAGCTTGGACCCCGGGACCAACTATGGCTACACCTTC
>TRBD1|TRBJ2-7|TRBV6-1|few
CATRTGGNGYEQYF
TGTGCCACCAGGACAGGGGGCAATGGGTACGAGCAGTACTTC
>NA|TRBJ2-1|TRBV27|many
CASSNRGPPNEQFF
TGTGCCAGCAGCAACCGGGGGCCCCCCAATGAGCAGTTCTTC
>NA|TRBJ1-5|TRBV20-1|NA
CSATRLSGGNQPQHF
TGCAGTGCTACCAGACTAAGCGGGGGGAATCAGCCCCAGCATTTT
>NA|TRBJ2-2|TRBV4-1|NA
CASSQDTGRLTGELFF
TGCGCCAGCAGCCAAGATACGGGTCGGTTGACCGGGGAGCTGTTTTTT
>NA|TRBJ2-3|TRBV10-3|few
CAINPGLSTDTQYF
TGTGCCATCAATCCAGGGCTTAGCACAGATACGCAGTATTTT
>NA|TRBJ2-6|TRBV12-3/TRBV12-4|NA
CASSSQAPRDSTSGANVLTF
TGTGCCAGCAGTTCGCAAGCTCCCAGGGACTCAACCTCTGGGGCCAACGTCCTGACTTTC
>NA|TRBJ1-1|TRBV12-3/TRBV12-4|many
CASFPRGGNTEAFF
TGTGCCAGCTTCCCCCGAGGAGGGAACACTGAAGCTTTCTTT
>NA|TRBJ2-3|TRBV5-1|NA
CASSPAGEPGGDTQYF
TGCGCCAGCAGCCCAGCGGGCGAGCCCGGGGGAGATACGCAGTATTTT
>TRBD1|TRBJ2-5|TRBV7-8|NA
CASSSLPGQGHQETQYF
TGTGCCAGCAGCTCCCTCCCGGGACAGGGTCATCAAGAGACCCAGTACTTC
>NA|TRBJ1-1|TRBV20-1|few
CSVAGLMTEAFF
TGCAGTGTCGCGGGACTAATGACTGAAGCTTTCTTT
>NA|TRBJ2-2|TRBV12-3/TRBV12-4|NA
CASAERNTGELFF
TGTGCCAGCGCGGAACGGAACACCGGGGAGCTGTTTTTT
>TRBD1|TRBJ2-3|TRBV11-2|few
CASSPYSTGATDTQYF
TGTGCCAGCAGTCCCTACAGTACAGGGGCCACAGATACGCAGTATTTT
>NA|TRBJ2-1|TRBV10-3|few
CAISELGTNNEQFF
TGTGCCATCAGTGAACTCGGGACAAACAATGAGCAGTTCTTC
>NA|TRBJ1-1|TRBV11-1|many
CASSLVYAGKALLNTEAFF
TGTGCCAGCAGCTTAGTTTATGCAGGGAAAGCCCTCTTGAACACTGAAGCTTTCTTT
>TRBD2|TRBJ2-4|TRBV11-2|NA
CASSSRGGGTLIAKNIQYF
TGTGCCAGCAGCTCCCGTGGCGGGGGTACCCTTATAGCCAAAAACATTCAGTACTTC
>NA|TRBJ2-4|TRBV7-9|few
CASSSLGLAKNIQYF
TGTGCCAGCAGCTCACTAGGACTGGCCAAAAACATTCAGTACTTC
>TRBD2|TRBJ2-1|TRBV14|NA
CASSQASGRAGQFF
TGTGCCAGCAGCCAAGCTAGCGGGAGGGCCGGGCAGTTCTTC
>TRBD1|TRBJ2-5|TRBV24-1|NA
CATSDLGDRGETQYF
TGTGCCACCAGTGATTTGGGGGACAGGGGAGAGACCCAGTACTTC
>NA|TRBJ1-5|TRBV6-2/TRBV6-3|many
CASSYGGKNQPQHF
TGTGCCAGCAGTTACGGTGGGAAAAATCAGCCCCAGCATTTT
>NA|TRBJ1-5|TRBV3-1|few
CASSQGFGGNSNQPQHF
TGTGCCAGCAGCCAAGGATTTGGGGGGAATAGCAATCAGCCCCAGCATTTT
>NA|TRBJ2-7|TRBV10-3|NA
CAISEGTVTQYF
TGTGCCATCAGCGAGGGGACGGTCACGCAGTACTTC
>NA|TRBJ2-1|TRBV24-1|many
CATSKNEVNEQFF
TGTGCCACCAGTAAAAACGAGGTCAATGAGCAGTTCTTC
>TRBD1|TRBJ2-7|TRBV28|few
CASTRTGYEQYF
TGTGCCAGCACAAGGACAGGGTACGAGCAGTACTTC
>TRBD1|TRBJ2-1|TRBV20-1|NA
CSATWTGSTYNEQFF
TGCAGTGCTACCTGGACAGGGAGTACCTACAATGAGCAGTTCTTC
>NA|TRBJ2-1|TRBV12-5|few
CASGLSPTSISYNEQFF
TGTGCTAGTGGTCTCAGCCCGACTAGTATCTCCTACAATGAGCAGTTCTTC
>TRBD1|TRBJ1-5|TRBV12-3/TRBV12-4|many
CASSLTQGAGQPQHF
TGTGCCAGCAGCCTTACACAGGGGGCAGGGCAGCCCCAGCATTTT
>TRBD2|TRBJ2-1|TRBV11-1|few
CASSQVPGLAGVIPHNEQFF
TGTGCCAGCAGCCAGGTCCCGGGACTAGCGGGAGTCATTCCCCACAATGAGCAGTTCTTC
>TRBD2|TRBJ2-1|TRBV12-3/TRBV12-4|NA
CASRHKREGAYNEQFF
TGTGCCAGCAGACACAAAAGGGAGGGAGCGTACAATGAGCAGTTCTTC
>NA|TRBJ2-3|TRBV6-1|NA
CATQDRLYRTDTQYF
TGTGCCACCCAGGACAGACTCTATCGCACAGATACGCAGTATTTT
>TRBD1|TRBJ2-5|TRBV5-1|few
CASGPGQGVRETQYF
TGCGCCAGCGGCCCGGGACAGGGTGTTCGAGAGACCCAGTACTTC
>TRBD2|TRBJ2-1|TRBV5-4|few
CASRDTGLSINEQFF
TGTGCCAGCAGAGACACGGGACTATCAATCAATGAGCAGTTCTTC
>NA|TRBJ2-1|TRBV4-1|few
CASSQQGYNEQFF
TGCGCCAGCAGCCAACAAGGGTACAATGAGCAGTTCTTC
>NA|TRBJ2-5|TRBV4-2|NA
CASSQGTWGETQYF
TGTGCCAGCAGCCAAGGGACTTGGGGAGAGACCCAGTACTTC
>NA|TRBJ2-1|TRBV7-2|NA
CASSQPIGDEQFF
TGTGCCAGCAGTCAACCAATAGGGGATGAGCAGTTCTTC
>NA|TRBJ1-2|TRBV4-1|NA
CASSLTGLTNYGYTF
TGCGCCAGCAGCTTAACAGGGTTGACTAACTATGGCTACACCTTC
>TRBD2|TRBJ2-3|TRBV2|NA
CASSDSGRPTDTQYF
TGTGCCAGCAGTGATAGCGGGAGGCCGACAGATACGCAGTATTTT
>NA|TRBJ2-7|TRBV4-1|few
CASSQVMAGAGWQYF
TGCGCCAGCAGCCAAGTCATGGCAGGGGCAGGTTGGCAGTACTTC
>NA|TRBJ2-1|TRBV5-1|NA
CASSTGPTGEQFF
TGCGCCAGCAGCACCGGCCCGACCGGGGAGCAGTTCTTC
>NA|TRBJ2-5|TRBV9|NA
CASSPPAAGTQETQYF
TGTGCCAGCAGCCCCCCCGCGGCGGGCACACAAGAGACCCAGTACTTC
>NA|TRBJ2-7|TRBV24-1|few
CATSVGGPGDYEQYF
TGTGCCACCAGTGTCGGGGGCCCTGGGGATTACGAGCAGTACTTC